This T cell receptor (beta chain) was documented in a study of siplizumab effects on memory and regulatory T cells. The germline V and J ends were trimmed by 0 bases and 5 bases, with 13 bases remaining between them. Germline values: CDR1 KGHSH, CDR2 LQKENI. The CDR3 totals 15 residues. Assay: immunoSEQ multiplex PCR; the TCRdb copy retains only in-frame clones and omits some. The sample contains 70,000 to 95,000 clones, about nine tenths of which appear only once. The clonotype originates from a human donor in good health. The chain carries TRBV18 and TRBJ2-5, with D maybe TRBD1 (5 bases). The sample was CD4+ T cells sorted from blood. The CDR3 sequence: CASSPPTAPTETQYF. CDR3 DNA: TGTGCCAGCTCACCACCGACAGCCCCGACGGAGACCCAGTACTTC.